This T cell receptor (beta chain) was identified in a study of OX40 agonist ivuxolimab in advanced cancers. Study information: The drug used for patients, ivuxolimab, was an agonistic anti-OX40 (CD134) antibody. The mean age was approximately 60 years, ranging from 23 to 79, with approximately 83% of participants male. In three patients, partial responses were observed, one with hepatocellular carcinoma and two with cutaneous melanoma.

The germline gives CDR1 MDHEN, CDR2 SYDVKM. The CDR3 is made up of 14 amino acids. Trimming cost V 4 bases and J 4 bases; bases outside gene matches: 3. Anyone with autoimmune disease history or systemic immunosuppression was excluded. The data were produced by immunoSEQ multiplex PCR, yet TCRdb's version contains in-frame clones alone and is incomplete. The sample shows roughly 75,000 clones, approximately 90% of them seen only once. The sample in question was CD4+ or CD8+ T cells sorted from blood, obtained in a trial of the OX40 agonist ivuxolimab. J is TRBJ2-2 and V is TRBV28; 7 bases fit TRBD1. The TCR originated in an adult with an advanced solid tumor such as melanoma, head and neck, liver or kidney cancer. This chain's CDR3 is CASSSGQFTGELFF. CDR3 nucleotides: TGTGCCAGCAGTTCGGGACAGTTCACCGGGGAGCTGTTTTTT.